Detailed here is one T cell receptor (beta chain). Its matching antigen is unknown. The sample is drawn from a study of identical twins. General observations from the study: Models predicted less out-of-frame TCR alpha sharing in monozygotic twins than was found. Within twin pairs, the out-of-frame alpha sequences they shared showed excess low generation probability.

MiXCR was run by TCRdb on the 5' RACE reads, yielding one entry per CDR3 protein. The sample contains a few hundred thousand distinct CDR3 sequences, about 8% of which appear only once. This same sample was also taken into another study, of yellow fever vaccine responses in identical twins.

The clonotype originates from a woman in her late teens or twenties in good health. Material for sequencing was CD8+ T cells sorted from blood.

This chain's CDR3 is CASNGWEEDTQYF. CDR3 in DNA: TGTGCCAGCAACGGATGGGAAGAAGATACGCAGTATTTT. The V call is TRBV3-1, the J call TRBJ2-3; no clear D gene. Germline V CDR1 and CDR2: LGHDT, YNNKEL (reference sequence). The CDR3 is made up of 13 amino acids. V was pared by 7 bases and J by 5 bases, with 13 bases between.